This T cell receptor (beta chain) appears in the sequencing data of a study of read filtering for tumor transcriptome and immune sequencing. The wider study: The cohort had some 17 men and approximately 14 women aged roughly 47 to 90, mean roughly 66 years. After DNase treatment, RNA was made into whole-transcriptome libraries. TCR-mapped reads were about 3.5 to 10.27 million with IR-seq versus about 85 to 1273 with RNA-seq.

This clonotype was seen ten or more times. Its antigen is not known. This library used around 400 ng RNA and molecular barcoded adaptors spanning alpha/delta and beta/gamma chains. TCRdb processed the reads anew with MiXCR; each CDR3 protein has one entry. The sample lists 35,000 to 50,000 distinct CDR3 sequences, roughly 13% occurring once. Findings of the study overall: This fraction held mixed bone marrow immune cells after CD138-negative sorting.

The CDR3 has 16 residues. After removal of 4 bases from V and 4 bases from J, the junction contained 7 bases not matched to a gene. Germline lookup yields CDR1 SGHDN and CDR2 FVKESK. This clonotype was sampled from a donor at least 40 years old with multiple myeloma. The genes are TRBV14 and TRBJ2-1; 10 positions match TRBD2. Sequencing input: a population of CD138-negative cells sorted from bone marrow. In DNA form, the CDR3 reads TGTGCCAGCAGCCTCAAGACTAGCGGGCTTTACAATGAGCAGTTCTTC. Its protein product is CASSLKTSGLYNEQFF.